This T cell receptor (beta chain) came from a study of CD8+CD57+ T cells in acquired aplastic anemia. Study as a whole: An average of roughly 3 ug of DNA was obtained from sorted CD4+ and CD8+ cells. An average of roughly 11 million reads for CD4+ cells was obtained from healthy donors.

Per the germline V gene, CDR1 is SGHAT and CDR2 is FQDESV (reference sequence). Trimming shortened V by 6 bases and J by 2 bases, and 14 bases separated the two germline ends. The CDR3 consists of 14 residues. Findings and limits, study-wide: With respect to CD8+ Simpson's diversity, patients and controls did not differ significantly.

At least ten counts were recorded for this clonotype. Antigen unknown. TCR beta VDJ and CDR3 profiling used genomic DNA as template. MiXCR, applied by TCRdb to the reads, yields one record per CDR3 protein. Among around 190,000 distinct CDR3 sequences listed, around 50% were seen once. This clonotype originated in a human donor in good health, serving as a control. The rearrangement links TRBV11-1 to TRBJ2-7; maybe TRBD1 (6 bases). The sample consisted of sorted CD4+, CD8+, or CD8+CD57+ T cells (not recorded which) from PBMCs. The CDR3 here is CASSNYREPYEQYF. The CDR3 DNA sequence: TGTGCCAGCAGTAATTACAGGGAGCCCTACGAGCAGTACTTC.